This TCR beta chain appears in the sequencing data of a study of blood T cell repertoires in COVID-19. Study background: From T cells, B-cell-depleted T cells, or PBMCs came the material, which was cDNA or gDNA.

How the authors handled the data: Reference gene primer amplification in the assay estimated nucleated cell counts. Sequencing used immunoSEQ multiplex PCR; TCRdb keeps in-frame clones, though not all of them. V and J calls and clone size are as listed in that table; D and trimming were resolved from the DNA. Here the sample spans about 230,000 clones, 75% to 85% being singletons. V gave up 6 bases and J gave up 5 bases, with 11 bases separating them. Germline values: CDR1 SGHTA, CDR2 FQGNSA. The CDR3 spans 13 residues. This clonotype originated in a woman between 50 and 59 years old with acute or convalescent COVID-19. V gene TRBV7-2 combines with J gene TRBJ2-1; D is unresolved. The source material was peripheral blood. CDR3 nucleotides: TGTGCCAGCAGTTCCCCTCCCGACAATGAGCAGTTCTTC. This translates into CASSSPPDNEQFF.